The clone carrying this T cell receptor (beta chain) was counted many times. Its specificity is not known. This entry is derived from a study of T cells in Graves' hyperthyroidism and ophthalmopathy. Study results and limitations: Appearing also in blood were most of the thyroid clonotypes expanded above 0.001.

Per the germline V gene, CDR1 is SEHNR and CDR2 is FQNEAQ (reference sequence). The CDR3 contains 13 residues. V lost 6 bases, J lost 4 bases, and 5 bases stayed unmatched. The TCR beta CDR3 regions underwent amplification using RNA transcripts as the source. During a first-round RT-PCR of the TCR CDR3, the HTBI primer set was used. TCRdb used MiXCR to reprocess the multiplex PCR reads, holding one entry per CDR3 protein. The repertoire consists of more than 300,000 distinct CDR3 sequences, with approximately 17% occurring once and the leading ten covering 30% to 35%. The receptor's source is a woman aged 25-40 years with Graves' hyperthyroidism that later progressed to Graves' ophthalmopathy. The rearrangement uses TRBV7-9 and TRBJ1-2; 7 bases line up with TRBD1. Sequences were obtained from blood. The CDR3 DNA reads TGTGCCAGCAGTTCCGGGACAGCCTATGGCTACACCTTC. Its translation is CASSSGTAYGYTF.